Listed below are T cell receptor beta chains from one sample, sequenced in a study of beta chain features in type 1 diabetes. Sequencing used immunoSEQ multiplex PCR; TCRdb keeps in-frame clones, though not all of them. The sample has about 340,000 clones, around 8.5% seen once. Sequencing was done on a sample of central memory CD4+ T cells from blood. All receptors come from a young man with type 1 diabetes. The CDR3 runs from the conserved cysteine through the conserved F or W. The D gene is left open where the match is weak. Clone size is given for some rows only: seen once, a few or many times, or a class if the clone is expanded.

length	D	size	J	V	DNA	CDR3
11	-	-	TRBJ1-6	TRBV28	TGTGCCAGCAGTTCGTTCGACAGGCTCGACTTT	CASSSFDRLDF
15	-	-	TRBJ2-2	TRBV7-9	TGTGCCAGCAGCTTAGCGCAGGGTAACACCGGGGAGCTGTTTTTT	CASSLAQGNTGELFF
13	-	few	TRBJ1-2	TRBV5-1	TGCGCCAGCAGCTTTGACGGTTTGAGTGGCTACACCTTC	CASSFDGLSGYTF
15	TRBD2	-	TRBJ2-3	TRBV5-1	TGCGCCAGCAGCTTTCTCGGGGGGGATACAGATACGCAGTATTTT	CASSFLGGDTDTQYF
17	TRBD1	few	TRBJ2-1	TRBV5-6	TGTGCCAGCAGCTTGGATAAGGGACAGGCGACCTACAATGAGCAGTTCTTC	CASSLDKGQATYNEQFF
15	TRBD1	-	TRBJ2-7	TRBV28	TGTGCCAGCAGTTTAAGTAGGACAGGGCGCTACGAGCAGTACTTC	CASSLSRTGRYEQYF
14	TRBD1	few	TRBJ2-7	TRBV6-6	TGTGCCAGCAATCCGACAGGGACGAGGTACGAGCAGTACTTC	CASNPTGTRYEQYF
17	TRBD1	-	TRBJ1-4	TRBV5-6	TGTGCCAGCAGCGGAGAAGGGACAGGGGCAACTAATGAAAAACTGTTTTTT	CASSGEGTGATNEKLFF
15	-	few	TRBJ1-5	TRBV19	TGTGCCAGTAGTATAGTAGGCGGCAAGCAGGTGCCCCAGCATTTT	CASSIVGGKQVPQHF
14	TRBD1	few	TRBJ1-2	TRBV7-2	TGTGCCAGCAGCCCTGGGACAGCTAACTATGGCTACACCTTC	CASSPGTANYGYTF
14	-	-	TRBJ2-5	TRBV9	TGTGCCAGCAGCGTAGCAGGACAGCGGGAGACCCAGTACTTC	CASSVAGQRETQYF
13	TRBD2	-	TRBJ2-3	TRBV6-6	TGTGCCAGCAGAGCGGGGGGAACAGATACGCAGTATTTT	CASRAGGTDTQYF
17	-	-	TRBJ2-4	TRBV5-1	TGCGCCAGCAGCTTGGCCGCAGGGGGGCTAGCCAAAAACATTCAGTACTTC	CASSLAAGGLAKNIQYF
15	TRBD1	few	TRBJ1-5	TRBV7-2	TGTGCCAGCAGCCGGGGGACAGGTTCGATTCAGCCCCAGCATTTT	CASSRGTGSIQPQHF
13	-	many	TRBJ2-7	TRBV23-1	TGCGCCAGCAGTCAAGACACCTACTACGAGCAGTACTTC	CASSQDTYYEQYF